These T cell receptor beta chains were read from a single sample in a study of cytomegalovirus exposure and HLA in healthy donors. The repertoire was sequenced with immunoSEQ multiplex PCR; TCRdb's copy has only in-frame clones and lacks some. The sample totals 110,000 to 150,000 clones; its top ten clones hold 0.8% to 1%. The sample was PBMCs. The receptors here all came from a male donor in good health and CMV-seronegative. Each CDR3 is given with its conserved first and last residue. D genes are given only for firm matches.

v_call,d_call,j_call,cdr3_nt,cdr3_aa
TRBV30,TRBD1,TRBJ2-7,TGTGCCTGGAAGACAGGGCCCTACGAGCAGTACTTC,CAWKTGPYEQYF
TRBV7-3,.,TRBJ1-2,TGTGCCAGCAGCTTAACATCGGGGGGCGGCTTTTTTAACTATGGCTACACCTTC,CASSLTSGGGFFNYGYTF
TRBV5-1,TRBD2,TRBJ2-5,TGCGCCAGCAGCCCGGAGGTGGGTGGGCGGGAGGCCCAGTACTTC,CASSPEVGGREAQYF
TRBV6-1,.,TRBJ2-7,TGTGCCACCCTGGGACATTCCTCCTACGAGCAGTACTTC,CATLGHSSYEQYF
TRBV7-3,TRBD2,TRBJ2-1,TGTGCCAGCAGCTCACGTGGACTAGCGGGGGATAGCTCCTACAATGAGCAGTTCTTC,CASSSRGLAGDSSYNEQFF
TRBV29-1,TRBD2,TRBJ2-1,TGCAGCGTTGGGAAAAGCGGGAGAACGAGTGAGCAGTTCTTC,CSVGKSGRTSEQFF
TRBV6-5,.,TRBJ1-1,TGTGCCAGCAGCGAGAGGGCCGTAGGCACTGAAGCTTTCTTT,CASSERAVGTEAFF
TRBV30,TRBD1,TRBJ1-4,TGTGCCTGGAGTGCCGGGACAGGGAATGAAAAACTGTTTTTT,CAWSAGTGNEKLFF
TRBV2,TRBD1,TRBJ2-7,TGTGCCAGTAAGGACAGGGGCTACGAGCAGTACTTC,CASKDRGYEQYF
TRBV7-9,.,TRBJ1-1,TGTGCCAGCAGCGGGAGCGTCGCGGCTTTCTTT,CASSGSVAAFF
TRBV7-9,.,TRBJ1-3,TGTGCCAGCTCCCCTAAGAGAATCCCTGGAAACACCATATATTTT,CASSPKRIPGNTIYF
TRBV7-3,.,TRBJ1-1,TGTGCCAGCAGCCCCTCCACTGAAGCTTTCTTT,CASSPSTEAFF
TRBV6-4,.,TRBJ2-1,TGTGCCAGCAGCCGAGAATACGGGGGAGTCAATGAGCAGTTCTTC,CASSREYGGVNEQFF
TRBV20-1,.,TRBJ1-2,TGCAGCCTACCAGGGCCCCATGGCTACACCTTC,CSLPGPHGYTF
TRBV2,TRBD2,TRBJ2-5,TGTGCCAGCAGACTAGCGGGACCTAGTTCAGTGACCCAGTACTTC,CASRLAGPSSVTQYF
TRBV27,TRBD2,TRBJ2-1,TGTGCCAGCAGCCTACTAGCGGCCATGGGGAATGAGCAGTTCTTC,CASSLLAAMGNEQFF
TRBV15,.,TRBJ2-1,TGTGCCACCAGCCCCAGGGGGGACAATGAGCAGTTCTTC,CATSPRGDNEQFF
TRBV25-1,TRBD2,TRBJ2-1,TGTGCCAGCAGTGAATTGGTAGCGGGAGGGGAGCAGTTCTTC,CASSELVAGGEQFF
TRBV4-3,.,TRBJ1-5,TGCGCCAGCAGCCAAGACAGGGGAGGGAGCAATCAGCCCCAGCATTTT,CASSQDRGGSNQPQHF
TRBV4-2,.,TRBJ1-4,TGTGCCAGCAGCCAAGAGCCGAGGGAAGAAAAACTGTTTTTT,CASSQEPREEKLFF
TRBV27,.,TRBJ2-1,TGTGCCAGCAGCCGAGGAGGGACCTACAATGAGCAGTTCTTC,CASSRGGTYNEQFF
TRBV5-5,.,TRBJ2-7,TGTGCCAGCAGCTTGAAATTTAGGGACACCTACGAGCAGTACTTC,CASSLKFRDTYEQYF